A single sample gave rise to the 7 T cell receptor beta chains below, sequenced in a study of CXCR3-negative and CXCR3-positive naive CD8 T cells. Points from the study as a whole: Naive cells that were CXCR3-positive had more hydrophobic TRB CDR3s (compared with CXCR3-negative naive cells).

UMI labels and 5' RACE were used to prepare the TRB cDNA libraries. One entry per CDR3 protein, without DNA, is what TCRdb gives after re-calling the 5' RACE reads. This sample's clone table lists roughly 130,000 distinct CDR3 sequences. No antigen has been identified for these receptors. Sequences were obtained from naive CXCR3+ CD8+ T cells from blood. Noted subset: CD45RO-CCR7+CD27+CD95- naive CD8+ T cells expressing CXCR3 (TNR3+). These receptor sequences come from a human donor in good health. Some clones in this sample may be carry-over from other donors' samples.

The V and J genes are TRBV6-6 and TRBJ1-1. Germline V lookup: CDR1 MNHNY, CDR2 SVGAGI (reference sequence). The CDR3 is 13 amino acids. This chain's CDR3 is CASSYSENTEAFF.

The chain couples TRBV11-3 to TRBJ2-5; with no DNA, the TCRdb D assignment of TRBD1 cannot be verified. The CDR3 is 14 residues long. Germline V gene data show CDR1 as SGHNT and CDR2 as YENEEA. The chain's CDR3 is CASSPRDSQETQYF.

The chain joins TRBV20-1 to TRBJ1-5. Germline values: CDR1 DFQATT, CDR2 SNEGSKA (reference sequence). This CDR3 has 15 amino acids. CDR3 residues: CSARDFQGEVQPQHF.

The gene calls are TRBV11-2 and TRBJ2-7. CDR1 and CDR2 from the germline V gene are SGHAT and FQNNGV. CDR3 size: 15 residues. The CDR3 is CASSSPQRGSYEQYF.

The chain recombines TRBV29-1 with TRBJ2-1; checking the TCRdb D call of TRBD1 is not possible without DNA. There are 12 residues in the CDR3. The germline V gene encodes CDR1 SQVTM and CDR2 ANQGSEA. CDR3 in amino acids: CSVAGYYNEQFF.

V and J are TRBV5-4 and TRBJ1-2; the D call of TRBD1 rests on TCRdb alone, since no DNA is present to check it. This CDR3 is 14 amino acids long. Germline lookup yields CDR1 SGHNT and CDR2 YYREEE (reference sequence). CDR3: CASSFTGGPEGYTF.

V gene TRBV20-1 combines with J gene TRBJ1-6; the TCRdb call, TRBD1, lacks DNA for checking. The CDR3 is made up of 15 amino acids. Per germline, CDR1 DFQATT and CDR2 SNEGSKA (reference sequence). The CDR3 sequence is CSAQARDRGYSPLHF.